The entry below gives a single TCR beta chain sequence along with its context. What it binds is unknown. Relapse was seen in all patients after autologous stem cell transplantation, and brentuximab vedotin exposure was variable. The data derive from a study of PD-1 blockade in classical Hodgkin lymphoma. Study-level points and caveats: Compared with healthy donors, newly diagnosed patients reportedly showed lower baseline TCR diversity. Some patients started nivolumab under 1 year after ASCT, and they were excluded.

Sequencing used immunoSEQ multiplex PCR; TCRdb keeps in-frame clones, though not all of them. The sample lists roughly 13,000 clones, roughly 80% seen once, with roughly 23% in the top ten. The CDR3 runs to 15 residues. Germline V gene data show CDR1 as SNHLY and CDR2 as FYNNEI. Trimming took 10 bases from V and 2 from J, leaving 20 bases between them. The genes are TRBV2 and TRBJ2-5; D is possibly TRBD2 (5 bases). Sequencing was performed on peripheral blood mononuclear cells (PBMCs), taken before the second cycle of nivolumab. This clonotype originated in a human donor with classical Hodgkin lymphoma. The CDR3 DNA follows: TGTGCCACGAGCAGCCTTTTCGGACTGCAAGAGACCCAGTACTTC. Amino acids: CATSSLFGLQETQYF.